This T cell receptor beta chain appears in the sequencing data of a study of blood T cell repertoires in COVID-19. Study-level background: Acute and convalescent COVID-19 samples came from the United States, Italy and Spain.

The participants were between roughly 18 and 100 years old and came from some 25 US areas. Two negative PCRs, clearance, or symptom resolution had been documented for recovered Cohort 3 donors. As originally analysed: The assay estimated nucleated cells by amplifying reference gene primers. Some clones are missing from TCRdb's copy, which holds only in-frame ones; the method was immunoSEQ multiplex PCR. V, J and clone size derive from that table, while D and trimming were established from the DNA sequence. The repertoire includes fewer than 450,000 clones, about 90% of them detected once, and approximately 0.55% sits in the top ten. V dropped 6 bases and J dropped 5 bases, with 13 bases sitting between them. CDR1 is MNHEY, CDR2 SVGAGI, per germline. This CDR3 region has 14 residues.

The sample was PBMCs or T cells enriched from blood (not recorded which). The rearrangement uses TRBV6-5 and TRBJ1-4; tentative D call: TRBD1 (6 bases). The source is a man between 18 and 29 years old who had recovered from COVID-19. The chain's CDR3 is CASSRTASNEKLFF. In DNA, the CDR3 is TGTGCCAGCAGCCGGACAGCAAGCAATGAAAAACTGTTTTTT.